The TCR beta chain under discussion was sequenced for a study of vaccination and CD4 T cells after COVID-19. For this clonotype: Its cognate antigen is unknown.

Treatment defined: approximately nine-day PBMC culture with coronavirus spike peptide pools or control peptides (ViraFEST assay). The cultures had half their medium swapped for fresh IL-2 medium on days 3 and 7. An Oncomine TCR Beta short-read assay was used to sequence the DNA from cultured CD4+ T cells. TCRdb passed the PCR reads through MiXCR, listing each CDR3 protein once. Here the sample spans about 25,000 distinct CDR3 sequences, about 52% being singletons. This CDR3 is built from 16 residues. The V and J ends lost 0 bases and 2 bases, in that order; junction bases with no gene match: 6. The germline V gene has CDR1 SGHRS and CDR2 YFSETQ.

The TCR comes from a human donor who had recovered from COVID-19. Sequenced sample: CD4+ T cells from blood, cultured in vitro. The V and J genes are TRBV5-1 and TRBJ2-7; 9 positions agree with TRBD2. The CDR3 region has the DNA TGCGCCAGCAGCTTGGCACTAGCGGGTTTCACCTACGAGCAGTACTTC. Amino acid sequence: CASSLALAGFTYEQYF.